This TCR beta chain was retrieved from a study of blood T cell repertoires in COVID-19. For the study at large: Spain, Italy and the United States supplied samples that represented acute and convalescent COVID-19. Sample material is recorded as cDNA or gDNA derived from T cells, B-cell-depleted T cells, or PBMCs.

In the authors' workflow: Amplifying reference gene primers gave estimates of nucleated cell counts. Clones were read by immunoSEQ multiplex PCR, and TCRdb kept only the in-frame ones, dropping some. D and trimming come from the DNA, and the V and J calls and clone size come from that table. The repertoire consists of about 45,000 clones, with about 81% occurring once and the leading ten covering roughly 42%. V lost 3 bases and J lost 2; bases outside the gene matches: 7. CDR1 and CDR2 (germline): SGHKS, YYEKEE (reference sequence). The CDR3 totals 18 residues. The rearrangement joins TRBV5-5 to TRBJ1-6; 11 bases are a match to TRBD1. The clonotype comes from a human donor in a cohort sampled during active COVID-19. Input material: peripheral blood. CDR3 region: CASSSRTGGFTYNSPLHF. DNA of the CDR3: TGTGCCAGCAGCTCTCGGACAGGGGGCTTTACCTATAATTCACCCCTCCACTTT.